This is a list of T cell receptor beta chains from one sample in a study of T cells in Graves' hyperthyroidism and ophthalmopathy. Via MiXCR, TCRdb re-called the multiplex PCR reads, giving one row per CDR3 protein. The sample carries about 640,000 distinct CDR3 sequences, less than 25% recorded once. Sample: blood. All receptors come from a man aged 25-45 years with Graves' ophthalmopathy. The CDR3 runs from the conserved cysteine through the conserved F or W. A D gene is named only where the DNA matches it firmly. Size tells how often a clone was seen (once, few, many) or the class of an expanded clone, and some rows leave it out.

d_call,v_call,clone_size,cdr3_length,j_call,cdr3_nt,cdr3_aa
TRBD2,TRBV19,few,15,TRBJ2-7,TGTGCCAGTAGTACCGGGACTACGGGATCCTACGAGCAGTACTTC,CASSTGTTGSYEQYF
-,TRBV28,many,14,TRBJ1-2,TGTGCCAGCAGTCTCGTGGGTCTCGCCTATGGCTACACCTTC,CASSLVGLAYGYTF
TRBD2,TRBV5-1,-,16,TRBJ2-1,TGCGCCAGCAGCCCGCTAGCGGGAACGGGCTACAATGAGCAGTTCTTC,CASSPLAGTGYNEQFF
-,TRBV5-1,many,16,TRBJ2-3,TGCGCCAGCAGCCCGGGTGACGGGAGCGTCATTGATACGCAGTATTTT,CASSPGDGSVIDTQYF
-,TRBV28,-,13,TRBJ2-7,TGTGCCAGCTTTAAGGGGTTGTCCTACGAGCAGTACTTC,CASFKGLSYEQYF
-,TRBV27,-,13,TRBJ1-2,TGTGCCAGCAGTTTACAGGGCGAGCGTGGCTACACCTTC,CASSLQGERGYTF
-,TRBV6-1,few,15,TRBJ1-5,TGTGCCAGCAGTCCTCGGGGCTATAGCAATCAGCCCCAGCATTTT,CASSPRGYSNQPQHF
TRBD2,TRBV20-1,few,16,TRBJ2-7,TGCAGTGCTAGAGATGTCCGCGGGACTAGCCCCTACGAGCAGTACTTC,CSARDVRGTSPYEQYF
TRBD2,TRBV3-1,-,16,TRBJ2-3,TGTGCCAGCAGCCAAGGTTTGCGGCTAGCGGGTGATACGCAGTATTTT,CASSQGLRLAGDTQYF
-,TRBV7-8,many,14,TRBJ2-5,TGTGCCAGCAGCTTAGGGACAGCCCTTGAGACCCAGTACTTC,CASSLGTALETQYF
-,TRBV20-1,few,14,TRBJ1-2,TGCAGTGCTAGAAAGCAGAGTGCCGGCGATGGCTACACCTTC,CSARKQSAGDGYTF
TRBD2,TRBV19,-,13,TRBJ2-1,TGTGCCAGTACCCAGGGAGGGGCCAATGAGCAGTTCTTC,CASTQGGANEQFF
TRBD1,TRBV20-1,many,15,TRBJ1-1,TGCAGTGCTAGAGAGACAGGGGCGAGGAACACTGAAGCTTTCTTT,CSARETGARNTEAFF
-,TRBV2,many,15,TRBJ2-1,TGTGCCAGCAGTGAAGGTTTCGGACAATCCAATGAGCAGTTCTTC,CASSEGFGQSNEQFF
-,TRBV20-1,few,10,TRBJ1-1,TGCAGTCCTGTGAACATAGAAGCTTTCTTT,CSPVNIEAFF
-,TRBV7-2,many,15,TRBJ1-1,TGTGCCAGCAGCGAGGGGGGGGCTTCGAACACTGAAGCTTTCTTT,CASSEGGASNTEAFF
-,TRBV6-2/TRBV6-3,few,13,TRBJ1-5,TGTGCCAGCAGTTACTCGAGCATCCAGCCCCAGCATTTT,CASSYSSIQPQHF